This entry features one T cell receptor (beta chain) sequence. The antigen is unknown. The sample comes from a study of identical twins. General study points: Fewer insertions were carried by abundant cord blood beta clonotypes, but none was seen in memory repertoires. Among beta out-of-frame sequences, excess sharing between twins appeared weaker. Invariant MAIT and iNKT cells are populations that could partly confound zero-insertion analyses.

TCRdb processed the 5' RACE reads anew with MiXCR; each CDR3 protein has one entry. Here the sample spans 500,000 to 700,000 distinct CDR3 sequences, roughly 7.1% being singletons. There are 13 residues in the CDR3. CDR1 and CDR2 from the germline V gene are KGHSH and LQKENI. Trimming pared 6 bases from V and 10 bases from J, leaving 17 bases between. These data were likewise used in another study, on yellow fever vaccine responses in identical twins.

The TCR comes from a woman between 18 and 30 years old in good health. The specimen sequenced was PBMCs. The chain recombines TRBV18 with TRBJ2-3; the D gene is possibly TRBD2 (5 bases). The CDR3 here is CASSPGRVLSQYF. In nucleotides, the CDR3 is TGTGCCAGCTCCCCGGGAAGAGTCCTGTCGCAGTATTTT. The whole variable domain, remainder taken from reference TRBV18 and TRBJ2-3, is NAGVMQNPRHLVRRRGQEARLRCSPMKGHSHVYWYRQLPEEGLKFMVYLQKENIIDESGMPKERFSAEFPKEGPSILRIQQVVRGDSAAYFCASSPGRVLSQYFGPGTRLTVL.